Listed here are 9 T cell receptor beta chains from one sample, sequenced in a study of T cells in Graves' hyperthyroidism and ophthalmopathy. RNA transcripts yielded amplified TCR beta CDR3 regions. HTBI primers were employed in a first-round RT-PCR of the TCR CDR3. TCRdb re-derived calls from the multiplex PCR reads in MiXCR, one entry per CDR3 protein. The data show roughly 400,000 distinct CDR3 sequences, more than 13% seen once. Sequenced: blood. These receptors came from a man aged 45-65 years with Graves' ophthalmopathy.

This chain joins TRBV10-3 and TRBJ2-1, with D perhaps given as TRBD1 or TRBD2 (6 bases each). Germline CDR1 ENHRY, CDR2 SYGVKD. The CDR3 is 13 residues long. V shed 6 bases and J shed 5 bases, with 11 bases lying between them. As DNA, the CDR3 is TGTGCCATCAGGGGGGCGGGGAACAATGAGCAGTTCTTC. It codes for CAIRGAGNNEQFF.

The rearrangement links TRBV10-3 to TRBJ2-5, with D perhaps TRBD2 (5 bases). Germline V gene sequence: CDR1 ENHRY, CDR2 SYGVKD. Trimming cost V 5 bases and J 5 bases, with 12 bases left between them. This CDR3 is 13 amino acids long. This chain's CDR3 is CAISPGVAETQYF. The CDR3 DNA sequence: TGTGCCATCAGTCCCGGAGTAGCGGAGACCCAGTACTTC.

The rearrangement joins TRBV5-1 to TRBJ1-2; no firm D call. The CDR3 spans 13 residues. The germline V gene encodes CDR1 SGHRS and CDR2 YFSETQ. V lost 4 bases, J lost 6 bases, and 13 bases lay in between. The CDR3 DNA reads as TGCGCCAGCAGCGCTAGGACCGGCGATGGCTACACCTTC. It is translated as CASSARTGDGYTF.

This clonotype was picked up many times. The chain couples TRBV6-1 to TRBJ2-1; a weak D match, TRBD2 (6 bases). The CDR3 is 14 residues long. Germline CDR1 and CDR2: MNHNS and SASEGT. V lost 3 bases and J 7 bases, leaving 13 bases between the germline ends. The CDR3 DNA follows: TGTGCCAGCAGTGAGCCGGGAGCGAATAATGAGCAGTTCTTC. The encoded protein is CASSEPGANNEQFF.

This clonotype was seen repeatedly, ten times or more. The V and J genes are TRBV10-1 and TRBJ2-1, with D perhaps TRBD1 (6 bases). CDR1 and CDR2 (germline): WNHNN, SYGVQD (reference sequence). The CDR3 consists of 16 residues. V was clipped by 0 bases and J by 1 base, with 10 bases between them. The chain's CDR3 is CASSESGQGSYNEQFF. The CDR3 DNA is TGCGCCAGCAGTGAGTCGGGGCAGGGGTCCTACAATGAGCAGTTCTTC.

This clonotype was seen once. With a much larger clone just one base away, this may be a read error. The rearrangement uses TRBV27 and TRBJ2-1; D possibly corresponds to TRBD1 (6 bases). Germline values: CDR1 MNHEY, CDR2 SMNVEV (reference sequence). This CDR3 contains 17 residues. In DNA, the CDR3 is TGTACCAGCAGTTTAACCATCAGGGGCCGTGCCTACAATGAGCAGTTCTTC. Translation: CTSSLTIRGRAYNEQFF.

The V call is TRBV19, the J call TRBJ2-5; 14 nucleotides agree with TRBD2. Trimming removed 8 bases from V and 1 base from J; junction bases left unmatched: 12. Germline V gene lookup returns CDR1 LNHDA and CDR2 SQIVND (reference sequence). This CDR3 spans 18 amino acids. The CDR3 spells CASARTGLAGAVQETQYF. The DNA of the CDR3 is TGTGCCAGTGCAAGAACGGGACTAGCGGGAGCCGTCCAAGAGACCCAGTACTTC.

The table lists this clonotype with a few counts. The gene calls are TRBV4-2 and TRBJ2-7; the D call may be TRBD1 or TRBD2 (6 bases each). Deletions cut 1 base from V and 5 bases from J, with 18 bases between. Germline V gives CDR1 LGHNA, CDR2 YNFKEQ. The CDR3 runs 16 residues. This CDR3 is CASSQGGAGRGDEQYF. The CDR3, as DNA: TGTGCCAGCAGCCAAGGGGGGGCGGGCCGAGGGGACGAGCAGTACTTC.

This clonotype was found many times. V usage is TRBV11-1 and J usage is TRBJ2-2, with a weak D call TRBD1 (6 bases). The CDR3 runs to 17 residues. V lost 2 bases, J lost 3 bases, and 16 bases lay in between. CDR1 and CDR2 from the germline V gene are SGHAT and FQDESV (reference sequence). This chain's CDR3 is CASSLKRQEKHTGELFF. CDR3 bases: TGTGCCAGCAGCTTAAAGAGACAGGAGAAACACACCGGGGAGCTGTTTTTT.